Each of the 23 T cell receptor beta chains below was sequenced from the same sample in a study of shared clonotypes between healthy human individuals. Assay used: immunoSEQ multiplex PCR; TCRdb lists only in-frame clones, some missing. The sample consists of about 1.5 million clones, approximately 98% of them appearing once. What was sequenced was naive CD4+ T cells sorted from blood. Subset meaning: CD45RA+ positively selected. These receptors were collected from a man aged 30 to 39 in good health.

For the CDR3, the DNA is TGTGCCAGCAGCTCACAGGGGGCGGGGGAGACCCAGTACTTC. Its translation: CASSSQGAGETQYF. This chain links TRBV7-2 with TRBJ2-5; TRBD1 matches at 9 bases. Unmatched junction bases numbered 5, after V lost 4 bases and J lost 5 bases. The length of the CDR3 is 14 residues. From germline, CDR1 is SGHTA and CDR2 FQGNSA.

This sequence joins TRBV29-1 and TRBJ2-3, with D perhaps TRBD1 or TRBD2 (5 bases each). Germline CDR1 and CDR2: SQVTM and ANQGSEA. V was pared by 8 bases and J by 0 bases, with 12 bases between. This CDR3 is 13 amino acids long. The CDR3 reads CSPSGPSTDTQYF. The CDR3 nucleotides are TGCAGCCCATCGGGACCTAGCACAGATACGCAGTATTTT.

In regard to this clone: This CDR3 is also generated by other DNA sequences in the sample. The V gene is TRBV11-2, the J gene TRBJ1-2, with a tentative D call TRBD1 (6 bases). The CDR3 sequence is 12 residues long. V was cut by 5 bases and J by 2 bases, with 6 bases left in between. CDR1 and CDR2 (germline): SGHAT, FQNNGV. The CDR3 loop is CASSQGNYGYTF. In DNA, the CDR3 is TGTGCCAGCAGCCAGGGGAACTATGGCTACACCTTC.

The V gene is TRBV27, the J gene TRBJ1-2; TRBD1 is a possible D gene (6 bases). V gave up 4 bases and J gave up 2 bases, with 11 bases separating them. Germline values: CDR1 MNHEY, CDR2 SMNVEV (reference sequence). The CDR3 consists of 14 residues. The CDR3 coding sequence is TGTGCCAGCAGTTCCCATGACAGGAACTATGGCTACACCTTC. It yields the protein CASSSHDRNYGYTF.

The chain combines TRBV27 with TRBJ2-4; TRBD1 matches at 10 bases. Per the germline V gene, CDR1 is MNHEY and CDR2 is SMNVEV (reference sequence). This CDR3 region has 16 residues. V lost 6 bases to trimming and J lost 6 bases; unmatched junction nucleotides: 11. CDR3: CASSQLGTGVGNIQYF. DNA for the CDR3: TGTGCCAGCAGCCAACTCGGGACAGGGGTGGGAAACATTCAGTACTTC.

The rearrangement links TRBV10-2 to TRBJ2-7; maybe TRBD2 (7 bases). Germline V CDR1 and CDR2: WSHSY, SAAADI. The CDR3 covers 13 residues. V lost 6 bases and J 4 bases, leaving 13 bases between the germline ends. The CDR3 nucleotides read TGCGCCAGCAGCGCCGCGGGGGCGTACGAGCAGTACTTC. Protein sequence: CASSAAGAYEQYF.

Here the CDR3 DNA reads TGTGCCAGCAGCTTGATGACAGGGGGCGCGAAGAAGACCCAGTACTTC. It codes for CASSLMTGGAKKTQYF. The chain is built from TRBV5-6 and TRBJ2-5; 10 bases are shared with TRBD1. V trimming: 1 base; J trimming: 6 bases; junction bases outside the gene matches: 9. There are 16 residues in the CDR3. Per germline, CDR1 SGHDT and CDR2 YYEEEE.

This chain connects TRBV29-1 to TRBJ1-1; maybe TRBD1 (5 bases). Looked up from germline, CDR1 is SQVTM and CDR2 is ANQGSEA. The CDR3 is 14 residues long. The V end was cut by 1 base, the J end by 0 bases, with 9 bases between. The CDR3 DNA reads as TGCAGCGTTGAAGGACAGTTCCTGAACACTGAAGCTTTCTTT. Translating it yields CSVEGQFLNTEAFF.

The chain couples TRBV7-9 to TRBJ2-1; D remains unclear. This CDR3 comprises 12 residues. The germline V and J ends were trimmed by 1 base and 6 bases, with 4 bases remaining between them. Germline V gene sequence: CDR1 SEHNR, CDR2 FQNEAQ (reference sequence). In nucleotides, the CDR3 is TGTGCCAGCAGCTTAGATTTCAATGAGCAGTTCTTC. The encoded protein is CASSLDFNEQFF.

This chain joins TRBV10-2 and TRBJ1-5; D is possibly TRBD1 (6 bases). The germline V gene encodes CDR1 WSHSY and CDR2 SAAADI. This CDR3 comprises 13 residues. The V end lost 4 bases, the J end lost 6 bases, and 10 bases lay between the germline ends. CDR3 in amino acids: CASSGGRFQPQHF. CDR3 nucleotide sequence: TGCGCCAGCAGTGGGGGGCGATTTCAGCCCCAGCATTTT.

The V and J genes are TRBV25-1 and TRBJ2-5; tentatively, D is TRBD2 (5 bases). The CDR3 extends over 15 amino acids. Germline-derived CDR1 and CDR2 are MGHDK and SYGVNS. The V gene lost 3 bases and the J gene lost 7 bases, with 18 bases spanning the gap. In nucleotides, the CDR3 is TGTGCCAGCAGTGACCCCCGGACTTTGCCGCGGACCCAGTACTTC. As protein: CASSDPRTLPRTQYF.

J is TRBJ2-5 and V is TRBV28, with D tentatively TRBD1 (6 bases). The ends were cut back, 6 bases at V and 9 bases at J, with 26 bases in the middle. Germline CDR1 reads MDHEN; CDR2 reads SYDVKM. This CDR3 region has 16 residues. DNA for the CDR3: TGTGCCAGCAGACAGTTGGGGGCTAGCCCGGATAAGGCCCAGTACTTC. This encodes CASRQLGASPDKAQYF.

As DNA, the CDR3 is TGCGCCAGCAGCCGGGGCCATGAGCAGTTCTTC. Its protein is CASSRGHEQFF. The chain employs TRBV4-3 and TRBJ2-1, with D tentatively TRBD1 (5 bases). The ends were cut back, 4 bases at V and 8 bases at J, with 6 bases in the middle. Germline V gene lookup returns CDR1 LGHNA and CDR2 YSLEER. This CDR3 spans 11 amino acids.

The CDR3 loop reads CASSDVQGISYEQYF. The CDR3, as DNA: TGTGCCAGCAGTGACGTACAGGGGATCTCCTACGAGCAGTACTTC. The chain links TRBV2 to TRBJ2-7, with 7 bases aligning to TRBD1. The V segment lost 3 bases and the J segment 0 bases; nucleotides outside the gene matches: 5. Germline V gives CDR1 SNHLY, CDR2 FYNNEI. The CDR3 is 15 residues long.

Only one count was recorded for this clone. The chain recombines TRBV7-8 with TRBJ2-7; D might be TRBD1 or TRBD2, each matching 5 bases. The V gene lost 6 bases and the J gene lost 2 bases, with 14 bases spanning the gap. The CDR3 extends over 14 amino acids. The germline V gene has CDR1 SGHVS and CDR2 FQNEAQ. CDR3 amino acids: CASSRGPTPYEQYF. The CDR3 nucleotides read TGTGCCAGCAGTCGGGGACCTACGCCCTACGAGCAGTACTTC.

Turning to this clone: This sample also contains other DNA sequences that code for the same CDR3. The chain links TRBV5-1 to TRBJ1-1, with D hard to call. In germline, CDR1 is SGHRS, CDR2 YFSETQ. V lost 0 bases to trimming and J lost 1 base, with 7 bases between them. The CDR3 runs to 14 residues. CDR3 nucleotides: TGCGCCAGCAGCTTGGCAGGCTGGAACACTGAAGCTTTCTTT. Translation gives CASSLAGWNTEAFF. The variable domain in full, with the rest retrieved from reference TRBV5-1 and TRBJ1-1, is KAGVTQTPRYLIKTRGQQVTLSCSPISGHRSVSWYQQTPGQGLQFLFEYFSETQRNKGNFPGRFSGRQFSNSRSEMNVSTLELGDSALYLCASSLAGWNTEAFFGQGTRLTVV.

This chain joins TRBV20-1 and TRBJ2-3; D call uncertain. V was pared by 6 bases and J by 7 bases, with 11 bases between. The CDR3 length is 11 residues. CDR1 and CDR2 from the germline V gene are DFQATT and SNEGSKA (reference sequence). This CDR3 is CSAHEVHTQYF. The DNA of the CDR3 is TGCAGTGCACACGAGGTTCATACGCAGTATTTT.

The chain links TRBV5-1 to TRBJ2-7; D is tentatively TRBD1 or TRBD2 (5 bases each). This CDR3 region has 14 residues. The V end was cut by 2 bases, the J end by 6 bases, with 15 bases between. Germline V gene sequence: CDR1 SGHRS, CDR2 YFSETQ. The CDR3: CASSFAGTISEQYF. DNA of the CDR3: TGCGCCAGCAGCTTTGCAGGGACCATTTCCGAGCAGTACTTC. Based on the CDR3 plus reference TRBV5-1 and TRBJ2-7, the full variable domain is KAGVTQTPRYLIKTRGQQVTLSCSPISGHRSVSWYQQTPGQGLQFLFEYFSETQRNKGNFPGRFSGRQFSNSRSEMNVSTLELGDSALYLCASSFAGTISEQYFGPGTRLTVT.

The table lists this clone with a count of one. This chain's CDR3 is CAISRDGGPGANVLTF. Here the CDR3 DNA reads TGTGCCATCAGCCGGGACGGAGGCCCTGGGGCCAACGTCCTGACTTTC. The rearrangement links TRBV10-3 to TRBJ2-6; the D gene could be TRBD1 or TRBD2 (5 bases each). There are 16 residues in the CDR3. V was pared by 6 bases and J by 2 bases, with 14 bases between. Germline-derived CDR1 and CDR2 are ENHRY and SYGVKD.

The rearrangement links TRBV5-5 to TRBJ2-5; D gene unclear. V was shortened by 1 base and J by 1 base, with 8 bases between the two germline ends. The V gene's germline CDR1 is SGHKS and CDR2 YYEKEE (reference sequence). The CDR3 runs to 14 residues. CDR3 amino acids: CASSLQQLQETQYF. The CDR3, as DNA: TGTGCCAGCAGCTTGCAACAGCTCCAAGAGACCCAGTACTTC.

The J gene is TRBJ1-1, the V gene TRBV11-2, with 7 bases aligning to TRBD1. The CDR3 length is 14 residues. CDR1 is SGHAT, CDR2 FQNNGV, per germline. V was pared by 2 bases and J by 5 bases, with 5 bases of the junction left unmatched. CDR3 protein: CASSLSKGATEAFF. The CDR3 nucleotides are TGTGCCAGCAGCTTATCCAAGGGGGCGACTGAAGCTTTCTTT.

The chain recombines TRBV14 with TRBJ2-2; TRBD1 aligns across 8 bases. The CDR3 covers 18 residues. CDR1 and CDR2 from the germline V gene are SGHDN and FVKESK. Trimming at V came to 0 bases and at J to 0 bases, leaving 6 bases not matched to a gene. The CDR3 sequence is CASSQDGTGRANTGELFF. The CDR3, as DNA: TGTGCCAGCAGCCAAGATGGGACAGGCAGAGCGAACACCGGGGAGCTGTTTTTT. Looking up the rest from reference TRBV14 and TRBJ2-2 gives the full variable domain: EAGVTQFPSHSVIEKGQTVTLRCDPISGHDNLYWYRRVMGKEIKFLLHFVKESKQDESGMPNNRFLAERTGGTYSTLKVQPAELEDSGVYFCASSQDGTGRANTGELFFGEGSRLTVL.

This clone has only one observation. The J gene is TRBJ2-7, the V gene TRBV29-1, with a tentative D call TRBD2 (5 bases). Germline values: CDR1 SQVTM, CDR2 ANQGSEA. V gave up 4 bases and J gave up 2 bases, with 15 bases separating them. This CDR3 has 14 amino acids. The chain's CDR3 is CSVARTVGAYEQYF. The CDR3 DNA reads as TGCAGCGTTGCACGGACGGTGGGAGCCTACGAGCAGTACTTC.